This TCR beta chain was recorded in a study of cytomegalovirus exposure and HLA in healthy donors. Study findings and constraints: In vitro data verified three CMV-associated chains as specific for CMV antigens. TCR clusters originating in the first cohort tended to co-occur in the 110 or so validation repertoires, according to a later analysis. Altogether, more than 150 TCR beta chains were recorded as cytomegalovirus-associated.

In the case of this clone: Its cognate antigen is unknown.

Produced via immunoSEQ multiplex PCR; TCRdb's table is partial and in-frame only. The data show 73,000 or so clones, with around 94% seen just once and roughly 3% held by the top ten. From germline, CDR1 is SGHVS and CDR2 FNYEAQ. V lost 5 bases and J lost 0, with 13 bases in between. The CDR3 sequence is 15 residues long. The source of this sequence is a woman aged 18 to 35 in good health and CMV-seropositive. This sequence joins TRBV7-6 and TRBJ1-1; no clear D. The material sequenced was PBMCs. In DNA, the CDR3 is TGTGCCAGCAGCGGGAGTCTTAGTATGAACACTGAAGCTTTCTTT. Translation gives CASSGSLSMNTEAFF. Variable domain in full (rest from reference TRBV7-6 and TRBJ1-1): GAGVSQSPRYKVTKRGQDVALRCDPISGHVSLYWYRQALGQGPEFLTYFNYEAQQDKSGLPNDRFSAERPEGSISTLTIQRTEQRDSAMYRCASSGSLSMNTEAFFGQGTRLTVV.